Listed below are T cell receptor beta chains from one sample, sequenced in a study of blood T cell dynamics during melanoma immunotherapy. Generated by immunoSEQ multiplex PCR, the TCRdb table keeps only in-frame clones and is missing some. In the table there are approximately 20,000 clones, roughly 87% of which are singletons. Source: blood, taken from a patient treated with checkpoint blockade. The receptors shown here come from a human donor with melanoma. CDR3s include the opening cysteine and the closing phenylalanine or tryptophan. The D gene is left open where the match is weak. Clone size is given for some rows only: seen once, a few or many times, or a class if the clone is expanded.

size | J | V | D | CDR3 | DNA
- | TRBJ2-3 | TRBV2 | TRBD1 | CASRDPDRGVWADTQYF | TGTGCCAGCAGGGACCCCGACAGGGGAGTTTGGGCAGATACGCAGTATTTT
- | TRBJ2-7 | TRBV18 | TRBD2 | CASSPREGSTYEQYF | TGTGCCAGCTCACCACGGGAGGGGTCTACCTACGAGCAGTACTTC
- | TRBJ1-2 | TRBV2 | - | CARSDIGDGYTF | TGTGCCAGAAGTGATATAGGGGATGGCTACACCTTC
- | TRBJ2-1 | TRBV28 | TRBD2 | CASSYGTSSYNEQFF | TGTGCCAGCAGTTACGGGACTAGCTCCTACAATGAGCAGTTCTTC
- | TRBJ2-1 | TRBV14 | - | CASSRPGGLLYNEQFF | TGTGCCAGCAGCCGCCCAGGGGGACTTCTGTACAATGAGCAGTTCTTC
few | TRBJ2-7 | TRBV2 | - | CASRNIPYEQYF | TGTGCCAGCAGAAACATTCCCTACGAGCAGTACTTC
- | TRBJ2-7 | TRBV5-6 | - | CASSLGPDSYEQYF | TGTGCCAGCAGCTTGGGACCTGACTCCTACGAGCAGTACTTC
- | TRBJ2-7 | TRBV4-1 | - | CASSQAPFYEQYF | TGCGCCAGCAGCCAGGCCCCCTTTTACGAGCAGTACTTC
- | TRBJ1-3 | TRBV21-1 | - | CASSTPDSGNTIYF | TGTGCCAGCAGCACACCGGACTCTGGAAACACCATATATTTT
- | TRBJ2-1 | TRBV5-4 | TRBD2 | CASSLSGRALNEQFF | TGTGCCAGCAGTCTTAGCGGGAGGGCCTTAAATGAGCAGTTCTTC
- | TRBJ2-7 | TRBV7-6 | - | CAGHRYEQYF | TGTGCCGGGCACCGCTACGAGCAGTACTTC
- | TRBJ2-2 | TRBV11-2 | - | CASSNQGSGELFF | TGTGCCAGCAGCAACCAGGGATCCGGGGAGCTGTTTTTT
- | TRBJ1-1 | TRBV13 | TRBD1 | CASSLGTGGGTEAFF | TGTGCCAGCAGCTTAGGCACAGGGGGGGGCACTGAAGCTTTCTTT
- | TRBJ2-1 | TRBV5-1 | TRBD1 | CASSRTGDYNEQFF | TGCGCCAGCAGCCGAACAGGGGACTACAATGAGCAGTTCTTC
- | TRBJ2-2 | TRBV19 | - | CASTAGSWNTGELFF | TGTGCCAGTACCGCAGGGTCTTGGAACACCGGGGAGCTGTTTTTT
- | TRBJ2-7 | TRBV7-3 | TRBD2 | CASSLASGGYYEQYF | TGTGCCAGCAGCTTAGCGAGCGGGGGATACTACGAGCAGTACTTC
- | TRBJ2-3 | TRBV30 | TRBD2 | CAWKVGRGTDTQYF | TGTGCCTGGAAGGTCGGGAGGGGCACAGATACGCAGTATTTT
- | TRBJ2-7 | TRBV21-1 | - | CASSKALPGTGKYEQYF | TGTGCCAGCAGCAAAGCGCTCCCCGGGACAGGGAAGTACGAGCAGTACTTC
- | TRBJ2-3 | TRBV5-4 | - | CASSFSQTDTQYF | TGTGCCAGCAGCTTCTCACAGACAGATACGCAGTATTTT
- | TRBJ2-2 | TRBV6-5 | - | CASSAGSGGELFF | TGTGCCAGCAGCGCGGGAAGCGGCGGGGAGCTGTTTTTT
- | TRBJ2-7 | TRBV10-3 | - | CAIRDPLSDEQYF | TGTGCCATCCGGGACCCCTTATCAGACGAGCAGTACTTC
- | TRBJ2-1 | TRBV10-3 | TRBD1 | CAISPTGDEQFF | TGTGCCATCAGCCCGACAGGGGATGAGCAGTTCTTC
- | TRBJ2-6 | TRBV19 | - | CASSNVLVSGANVLTF | TGTGCCAGTAGTAATGTGCTGGTCTCTGGGGCCAACGTCCTGACTTTC
once | TRBJ1-1 | TRBV7-3 | TRBD1 | CASSLHDRAEAFF | TGTGCCAGCAGCCTACACGACAGGGCTGAAGCTTTCTTT
- | TRBJ1-4 | TRBV30 | - | CAWTNKGGSNEKLFF | TGTGCCTGGACCAATAAGGGCGGGAGTAATGAAAAACTGTTTTTT
- | TRBJ1-1 | TRBV10-3 | TRBD1 | CAIPGGRDTEAFF | TGTGCCATCCCAGGGGGGAGAGACACTGAAGCTTTCTTT
- | TRBJ2-1 | TRBV7-2 | TRBD2 | CASSLRLARSYNEQFF | TGTGCCAGCAGCCTTAGACTAGCCCGCTCCTACAATGAGCAGTTCTTC
- | TRBJ2-3 | TRBV9 | TRBD2 | CASSGPSGGTDTQYF | TGTGCCAGCAGCGGGCCCAGCGGGGGCACAGATACGCAGTATTTT
- | TRBJ2-7 | TRBV27 | TRBD2 | CASRTSGSGYEQYF | TGTGCCAGCCGGACTAGCGGGAGTGGGTACGAGCAGTACTTC
- | TRBJ2-3 | TRBV29-1 | - | CSGQDGIRDTQYF | TGCAGCGGGCAGGACGGGATCAGGGATACGCAGTATTTT
- | TRBJ2-1 | TRBV19 | TRBD2 | CASSSGTYNEQFF | TGTGCCAGTTCTAGCGGGACCTACAATGAGCAGTTCTTC
- | TRBJ2-7 | TRBV5-1 | - | CASSWRGVPHEQYF | TGCGCCAGCAGCTGGAGGGGGGTACCTCACGAGCAGTACTTC
- | TRBJ2-5 | TRBV5-1 | TRBD2 | CASSSDPSGRLMETQYF | TGCGCCAGCAGCTCGGATCCAAGCGGGAGATTAATGGAGACCCAGTACTTC
- | TRBJ1-1 | TRBV21-1 | - | CASSKVVGAQTEAFF | TGTGCCAGCAGCAAAGTGGTGGGGGCGCAGACTGAAGCTTTCTTT
- | TRBJ1-5 | TRBV5-1 | - | CASSPSSGNQPQHF | TGCGCCAGCAGCCCCTCGTCGGGGAACCAGCCCCAGCATTTT
- | TRBJ1-2 | TRBV5-6 | TRBD1 | CASSLAGQGAYGYTF | TGTGCCAGCAGCTTGGCCGGACAGGGGGCCTATGGCTACACCTTC
- | TRBJ1-5 | TRBV19 | TRBD1 | CASSPDRVQPQHF | TGTGCCAGTAGTCCGGACAGGGTTCAGCCCCAGCATTTT
- | TRBJ1-5 | TRBV7-9 | TRBD1 | CASSLGDSHQPQHF | TGTGCCAGCAGCTTAGGGGACAGCCATCAGCCCCAGCATTTT
- | TRBJ2-1 | TRBV5-4 | TRBD2 | CASSHGLAGVNEQFF | TGTGCCAGCAGCCACGGACTAGCGGGGGTAAATGAGCAGTTCTTC
- | TRBJ2-4 | TRBV6-1 | TRBD1 | CASSETGENIQYF | TGTGCCAGCTCCGAGACAGGGGAGAACATTCAGTACTTC
- | TRBJ1-6 | TRBV5-4 | - | CASSLGPGENSPLHF | TGTGCCAGCAGCTTGGGGCCAGGGGAGAATTCACCCCTCCACTTT
once | TRBJ1-1 | TRBV5-4 | - | CASSPGGAALNTEAFF | TGTGCCAGCAGCCCGGGGGGGGCCGCCCTTAACACTGAAGCTTTCTTT
- | TRBJ2-7 | TRBV11-2 | TRBD1 | CASSLAGQGLHEQYF | TGTGCCAGCAGCTTAGCGGGACAGGGCCTCCACGAGCAGTACTTC
once | TRBJ2-7 | TRBV19 | TRBD1 | CASSRTGGYEQYF | TGTGCCAGTAGTAGGACAGGGGGCTACGAGCAGTACTTC
- | TRBJ2-1 | TRBV28 | - | CASSFMGQVNEQFF | TGTGCCAGCAGTTTTATGGGGCAGGTCAATGAGCAGTTCTTC
- | TRBJ2-7 | TRBV28 | TRBD2 | CASKSYSGTRYEQYF | TGTGCCAGCAAATCCTATAGCGGGACGAGGTACGAGCAGTACTTC
- | TRBJ1-5 | TRBV19 | - | CASRTGNQPQHF | TGTGCCAGTAGGACGGGGAATCAGCCCCAGCATTTT
- | TRBJ2-3 | TRBV7-9 | TRBD2 | CASSGAGGLHTQYF | TGTGCCAGCAGCGGGGCGGGAGGGCTTCATACGCAGTATTTT
- | TRBJ2-6 | TRBV2 | TRBD1 | CASTPSPTGGGWANVLTF | TGTGCCAGCACTCCATCACCGACAGGGGGCGGTTGGGCCAACGTCCTGACTTTC
- | TRBJ1-5 | TRBV28 | - | CASSLSFGQGHNQPQHF | TGTGCCAGCAGTTTGTCGTTTGGTCAGGGCCACAATCAGCCCCAGCATTTT
- | TRBJ2-7 | TRBV5-6 | - | CASSTDRYEQYF | TGTGCCAGCAGCACGGATCGTTACGAGCAGTACTTC
- | TRBJ2-2 | TRBV6-4 | TRBD1 | CASSDAGGSGELFF | TGTGCCAGCAGTGACGCAGGGGGTTCCGGGGAGCTGTTTTTT
- | TRBJ1-4 | TRBV11-2 | - | CASSLPGTENEKLFF | TGTGCCAGCAGCTTACCCGGGACGGAAAATGAAAAACTGTTTTTT
- | TRBJ1-2 | TRBV7-9 | - | CASSILAANYGYTF | TGTGCCAGCAGCATACTCGCAGCTAACTATGGCTACACCTTC
- | TRBJ1-1 | TRBV5-8 | - | CASSFVRKTEAFF | TGTGCCAGCAGCTTTGTCCGGAAAACTGAAGCTTTCTTT